This T cell receptor beta chain emerged from a study of cytomegalovirus exposure and HLA in healthy donors. Across the whole study: A data release that came early held 80 million or so unique TCRs from HLA-typed donors. Among the approximately 430 donors who were genotyped, approximately 84% fell in the genetic ancestry cluster that is associated with self-reported Caucasian donors. Study observations and caveats: In an earlier analysis, most TCR beta V segments were productive about 90% or about 30% of the time. A later analysis by the authors found several of the most significant clusters apparently linked to common viral pathogens.

In the PCR, 60 Vbeta and 13 Jbeta primers were used. Assay: immunoSEQ multiplex PCR; the TCRdb copy retains only in-frame clones and omits some. The table shows over 150,000 clones, with about 80% occurring only once. Of note for this clone: Its antigen is still unknown.

The length of the CDR3 is 13 residues. The V gene's germline CDR1 is GTSNPN and CDR2 SVGIG (reference sequence). Deletions cut 3 bases from V and 1 base from J, with 7 bases between. The sample comprised PBMCs. V is TRBV30 and J is TRBJ1-5; D gene ambiguous. This receptor was identified in a man aged 18 to 29 in good health and CMV-seropositive. The CDR3 region is CAWSLLSNQPQHF. In DNA form, the CDR3 reads TGTGCCTGGAGCCTTCTCAGCAATCAGCCCCAGCATTTT.